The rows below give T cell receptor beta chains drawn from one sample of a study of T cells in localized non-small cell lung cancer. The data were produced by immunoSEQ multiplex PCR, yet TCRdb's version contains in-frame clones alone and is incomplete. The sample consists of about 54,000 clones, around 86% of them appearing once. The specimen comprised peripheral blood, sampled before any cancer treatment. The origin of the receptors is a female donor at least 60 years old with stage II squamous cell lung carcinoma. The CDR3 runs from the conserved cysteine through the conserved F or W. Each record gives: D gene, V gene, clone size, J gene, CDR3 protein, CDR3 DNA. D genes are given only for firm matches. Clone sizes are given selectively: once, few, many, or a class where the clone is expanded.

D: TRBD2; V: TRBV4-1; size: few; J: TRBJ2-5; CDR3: CASSPSRSGGSQETQYF; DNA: TGCGCCAGCAGCCCATCACGGAGCGGGGGGTCCCAGGAGACCCAGTACTTC
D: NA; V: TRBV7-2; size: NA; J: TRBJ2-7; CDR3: CASSLAAGETYEQYF; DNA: TGTGCCAGCAGCTTAGCCGCAGGGGAGACGTACGAGCAGTACTTC
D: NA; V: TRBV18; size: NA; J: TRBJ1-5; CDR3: CASSPLPPTGPQYLVFQHF; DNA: TGTGCCAGCTCACCCCTACCACCTACCGGGCCTCAGTACTTAGTGTTCCAGCATTTT
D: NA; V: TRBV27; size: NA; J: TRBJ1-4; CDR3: CASSFYGRVNEKLFF; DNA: TGTGCCAGCAGTTTTTATGGCAGAGTTAATGAAAAACTGTTTTTT
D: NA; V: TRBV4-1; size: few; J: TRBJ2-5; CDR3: CASSQVWGLETQYF; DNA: TGCGCCAGCAGCCAAGTCTGGGGCCTGGAGACCCAGTACTTC
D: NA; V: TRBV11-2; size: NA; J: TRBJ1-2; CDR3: CASSPIAGSGYTF; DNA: TGTGCCAGCAGCCCCATAGCAGGGTCTGGCTACACCTTC
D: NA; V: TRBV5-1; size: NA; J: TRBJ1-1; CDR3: CASSAEPSTEAFF; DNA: TGCGCCAGCAGCGCAGAGCCGTCAACTGAAGCTTTCTTT
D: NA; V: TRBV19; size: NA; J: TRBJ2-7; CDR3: CASSIGRGPYEQYF; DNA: TGTGCCAGTAGTATAGGACGAGGTCCCTACGAGCAGTACTTC
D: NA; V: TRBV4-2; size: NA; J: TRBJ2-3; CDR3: CASSHTLGRGGADTQYF; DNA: TGTGCCAGCAGCCATACCCTAGGGCGGGGTGGCGCAGATACGCAGTATTTT
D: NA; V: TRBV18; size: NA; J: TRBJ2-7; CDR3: CASSPLEGVDEQYF; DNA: TGTGCCAGCTCACCGTTAGAAGGGGTTGACGAGCAGTACTTC
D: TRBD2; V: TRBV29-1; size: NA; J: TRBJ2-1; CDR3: CSVSILAGGSNEQFF; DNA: TGCAGCGTCTCCATTCTAGCGGGGGGTTCCAATGAGCAGTTCTTC
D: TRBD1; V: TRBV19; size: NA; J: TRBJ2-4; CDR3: CASSIGWGGQGRAKNIQYF; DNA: TGTGCCAGTAGTATAGGTTGGGGAGGACAGGGGCGAGCCAAAAACATTCAGTACTTC
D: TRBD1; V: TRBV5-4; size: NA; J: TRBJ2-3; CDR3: CASSLQGGTDTQYF; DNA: TGTGCCAGCAGCTTGCAGGGGGGCACAGATACGCAGTATTTT
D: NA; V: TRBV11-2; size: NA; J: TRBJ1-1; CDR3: CASSPGQFRNTEAFF; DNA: TGTGCCAGCAGCCCAGGACAGTTCAGGAACACTGAAGCTTTCTTT
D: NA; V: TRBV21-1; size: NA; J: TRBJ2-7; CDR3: CASSKAPGTGGGNSYEQYF; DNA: TGTGCCAGCAGCAAAGCCCCCGGGACAGGGGGCGGGAACTCCTACGAGCAGTACTTC
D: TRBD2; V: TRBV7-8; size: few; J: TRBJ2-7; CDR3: CASTGRGAYEQYF; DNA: TGTGCCAGCACCGGGAGGGGGGCCTACGAGCAGTACTTC
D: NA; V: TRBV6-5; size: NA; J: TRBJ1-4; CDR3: CASSSKGLTNEKLFF; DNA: TGTGCCAGCAGTTCCAAAGGATTAACTAATGAAAAACTGTTTTTT
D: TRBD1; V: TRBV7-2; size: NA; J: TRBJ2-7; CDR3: CASSFDRATYEQYF; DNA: TGTGCCAGCAGCTTCGACAGGGCCACCTACGAGCAGTACTTC
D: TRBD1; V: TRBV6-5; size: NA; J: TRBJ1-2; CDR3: CASSYSDRFYGYTF; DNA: TGTGCCAGCAGTTACTCGGACAGGTTCTATGGCTACACCTTC
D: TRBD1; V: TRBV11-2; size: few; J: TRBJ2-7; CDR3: CASSFFPGTGVYEQYF; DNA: TGTGCCAGCAGCTTCTTCCCCGGGACAGGGGTCTACGAGCAGTACTTC
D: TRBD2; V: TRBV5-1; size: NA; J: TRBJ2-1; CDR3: CASSLQSGGSSYNEQFF; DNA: TGCGCCAGCAGCTTGCAAAGCGGGGGGAGCTCCTACAATGAGCAGTTCTTC
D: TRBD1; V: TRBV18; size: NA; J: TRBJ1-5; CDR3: CASSPDRGGNQPQHF; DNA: TGTGCCAGCTCACCAGACAGGGGTGGCAATCAGCCCCAGCATTTT
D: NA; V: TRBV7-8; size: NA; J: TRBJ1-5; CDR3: CASSRGLGAQSNQPQHF; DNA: TGTGCCAGCAGTCGCGGGCTGGGAGCCCAAAGCAATCAGCCCCAGCATTTT
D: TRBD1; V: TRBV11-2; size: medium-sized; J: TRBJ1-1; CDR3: CASSPSRTGVEAFF; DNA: TGTGCCAGCAGCCCGAGCCGGACAGGGGTCGAAGCTTTCTTT
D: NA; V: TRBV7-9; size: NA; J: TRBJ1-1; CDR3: CASSLSKLTEAFF; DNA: TGTGCCAGCAGCTTAAGTAAACTCACTGAAGCTTTCTTT
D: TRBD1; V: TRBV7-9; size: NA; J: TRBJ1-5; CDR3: CASSYGTGGQPQHF; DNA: TGTGCCAGCAGCTACGGGACAGGGGGACAGCCCCAGCATTTT
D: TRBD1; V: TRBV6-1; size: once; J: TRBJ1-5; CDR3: CASTLTGANQPQHF; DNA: TGTGCCAGCACCTTAACAGGGGCGAATCAGCCCCAGCATTTT
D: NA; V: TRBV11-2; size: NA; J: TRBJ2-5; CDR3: CASSPRDGDTRGTQYF; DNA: TGTGCCAGCAGCCCAAGGGACGGGGACACTCGTGGGACCCAGTACTTC
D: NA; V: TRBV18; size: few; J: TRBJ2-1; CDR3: CASSPSGNEQFF; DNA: TGTGCCAGCTCACCATCAGGGAATGAGCAGTTCTTC